The 18 T cell receptor beta chains given below trace back to one sample, sequenced in a study of OX40 agonist ivuxolimab in advanced cancers. Assay used: immunoSEQ multiplex PCR; TCRdb lists only in-frame clones, some missing. The sample consists of about 48,000 clones, approximately 84% of them appearing once. Sample: CD4+ or CD8+ T cells sorted from blood, taken in a trial of the OX40 agonist ivuxolimab. Source of these receptors: an adult with an advanced solid tumor such as melanoma, head and neck, liver or kidney cancer.

V gene TRBV7-3 combines with J gene TRBJ2-3, with 7 bases identical to TRBD2. V shed 3 bases, J shed 6 bases, and the junction held 6 bases outside the gene matches. The CDR3 runs to 14 residues. Germline lookup yields CDR1 SGHTA and CDR2 FQGTGA. The chain's CDR3 is CASSFSGAPDTQYF. The CDR3 DNA follows: TGTGCCAGCAGCTTCAGCGGGGCGCCGGATACGCAGTATTTT.

The rearrangement uses TRBV19 and TRBJ1-3; tentatively, D is TRBD1 (5 bases). V was clipped by 4 bases and J by 0 bases, with 13 bases between them. CDR1 and CDR2 from the germline V gene are LNHDA and SQIVND (reference sequence). The CDR3 runs to 16 residues. This CDR3 reads CASSTYGTVSGNTIYF. DNA for the CDR3: TGTGCCAGTAGTACCTACGGGACGGTCTCTGGAAACACCATATATTTT.

The CDR3 coding sequence is TGTGCCAGCAGCCCCAGACTAGCGGCAACTCCAGATACGCAGTATTTT. Translating gives CASSPRLAATPDTQYF. V and J are TRBV5-4 and TRBJ2-3; 9 bases align to TRBD2. V shed 4 bases and J 4 bases; nucleotides not matched to a gene: 10. This CDR3 region has 16 residues. CDR1 is SGHNT and CDR2 is YYREEE in the germline V gene (reference sequence).

The genes are TRBV6-6 and TRBJ2-3, with D possibly called TRBD1 or TRBD2 (5 bases each). With 11 bases removed from V and 0 bases from J, the gap between germline ends came to 15 bases. Looked up from germline, CDR1 is MNHNY and CDR2 is SVGAGI (reference sequence). The CDR3 is 14 residues long. The CDR3 nucleotides are TGTGCCGCAAGTGGGGGTCCTAGCACAGATACGCAGTATTTT. Translation gives CAASGGPSTDTQYF.

The chain recombines TRBV7-2 with TRBJ1-2; 7 bases are a match to TRBD1. The CDR3 contains 14 residues. The V gene end was trimmed by 5 bases and the J gene end by 3 bases; junction bases not matched to a gene: 6. CDR1 is SGHTA, CDR2 FQGNSA, per germline. CDR3 nucleotides: TGTGCCAGCAGCCCCGGACAGGCTTACTATGGCTACACCTTC. Protein product: CASSPGQAYYGYTF.

The chain employs TRBV5-1 and TRBJ2-3; D possibly corresponds to TRBD1 (6 bases). CDR1 SGHRS and CDR2 YFSETQ come from the germline V gene. V was cut by 7 bases and J by 0 bases, with 12 bases left in between. The CDR3 loop spans 14 amino acids. In DNA form, the CDR3 reads TGCGCCAGCGTTCGGGACACCAGCACAGATACGCAGTATTTT. Translation gives CASVRDTSTDTQYF.

This clone was counted a single time. J is TRBJ2-1 and V is TRBV28, with 9 positions matching TRBD2. The V segment lost 6 bases and the J segment 5 bases; nucleotides outside the gene matches: 11. This CDR3 spans 16 amino acids. In germline, CDR1 is MDHEN, CDR2 SYDVKM. The CDR3, as DNA: TGTGCCAGCAGGGGCTTAGCGGGAGAAGCAGACAATGAGCAGTTCTTC. The encoded protein is CASRGLAGEADNEQFF.

This clone was recorded a few times. CDR3 DNA: TGTGCCAGCACCCCCACGCACAGCATGAACACTGAAGCTTTCTTT. This encodes CASTPTHSMNTEAFF. The chain uses TRBV28 and TRBJ1-1; no clear D gene. The CDR3 loop spans 15 amino acids. Trimming removed 7 bases from V and 0 bases from J, with 15 bases in between. Germline CDR1 MDHEN, CDR2 SYDVKM.

V usage is TRBV6-1 and J usage is TRBJ1-4, with 9 bases identical to TRBD1. The germline V gene has CDR1 MNHNS and CDR2 SASEGT. This CDR3 comprises 13 residues. V trimming: 4 bases; J trimming: 6 bases; junction bases outside the gene matches: 0. The CDR3 sequence: CASSGTGDEKLFF. The CDR3 DNA sequence: TGTGCCAGCAGTGGGACAGGGGATGAAAAACTGTTTTTT.

Here the CDR3 reads CASSVGLAGGEQYF. As DNA, the CDR3 is TGTGCCAGCAGTGTTGGACTAGCGGGAGGAGAGCAGTACTTC. The J gene is TRBJ2-7, the V gene TRBV2; TRBD2 matches at 14 bases. This CDR3 has 14 residues. Germline trimming cut 4 bases from V and 7 bases from J; bases unmatched to any gene: 3. CDR1 is SNHLY, CDR2 FYNNEI, per germline.

This chain uses TRBV15 with TRBJ2-3; D remains unclear. In germline, CDR1 is LNHNV, CDR2 YYDKDF (reference sequence). The V gene lost 0 bases and the J gene lost 6 bases, with 4 bases spanning the gap. The length of the CDR3 is 12 residues. The CDR3 coding sequence is TGTGCCACCAGCAGAGATGTCGATACGCAGTATTTT. It encodes CATSRDVDTQYF.

J is TRBJ1-5 and V is TRBV7-6; TRBD1 might be the D (5 bases). The germline V and J ends were trimmed by 5 bases and 5 bases, with 16 bases remaining between them. This CDR3 has 15 residues. The germline V gene has CDR1 SGHVS and CDR2 FNYEAQ. The CDR3 loop is CASSRTPGADQPQHF. Written as DNA, the CDR3 is TGTGCCAGCAGCCGAACTCCCGGGGCTGATCAGCCCCAGCATTTT.

This chain links TRBV18 with TRBJ2-3; TRBD1 agrees at 7 bases. Germline assignment: CDR1 KGHSH and CDR2 LQKENI. V was clipped by 10 bases and J by 1 base; unmatched bases: 5. The CDR3 is 13 residues long. CDR3 coding DNA: TGTGCCACCAAAGGGACAGGCACAGATACGCAGTATTTT. Residues: CATKGTGTDTQYF. Using reference TRBV18 and TRBJ2-3 for the parts outside the CDR3, the full variable domain is NAGVMQNPRHLVRRRGQEARLRCSPMKGHSHVYWYRQLPEEGLKFMVYLQKENIIDESGMPKERFSAEFPKEGPSILRIQQVVRGDSAAYFCATKGTGTDTQYFGPGTRLTVL.

This clone has more than one count but fewer than ten. V usage is TRBV11-2 and J usage is TRBJ2-7; D possibly uses TRBD1 or TRBD2 (5 bases each). V lost 0 bases, J lost 4 bases, and 13 bases lay in between. Germline CDR1 is SGHAT and CDR2 is FQNNGV. The CDR3 is 15 amino acids. CDR3 protein: CASSLDGTGMYEQYF. CDR3 nucleotides: TGTGCCAGCAGCTTAGATGGGACCGGGATGTACGAGCAGTACTTC.

Points on this clone: At one boundary the junction diverges from the germline segment, which might be a read error. The V call is TRBV6-5, the J call TRBJ2-3; D gene unclear. Looked up from germline, CDR1 is MNHEY and CDR2 is SVGAGI. The CDR3 covers 16 residues. CDR3 coding DNA: TGTGCCAGCAGTTACTCCTCCGGCCACACCACATATACGCAGTATTTT. The encoded protein is CASSYSSGHTTYTQYF.

This clone was detected only once. The chain couples TRBV6-1 to TRBJ2-2; 7 bases agree with TRBD2. Germline CDR1 and CDR2: MNHNS and SASEGT. Trimming cost V 4 bases and J 7 bases; bases outside gene matches: 6. There are 14 residues in the CDR3. For the CDR3, the DNA is TGTGCCAGCAGTGGGGGAGGGGTCGGCGGGGAGCTGTTTTTT. It yields the protein CASSGGGVGGELFF.

The CDR3 is CASSPPVLGNLGQFF. The DNA of the CDR3 is TGTGCCAGCTCACCACCGGTCCTGGGAAACCTGGGGCAGTTCTTC. The J gene is TRBJ2-1, the V gene TRBV18, with unresolved D. This CDR3 is built from 15 residues. From germline, CDR1 is KGHSH and CDR2 LQKENI. V lost 0 bases, J lost 12 bases, and 18 bases lay in between.

This clone was observed a handful of times. This chain links TRBV11-3 with TRBJ2-3; D remains ambiguous. The V gene's germline CDR1 is SGHNT and CDR2 YENEEA. CDR3 length equals 14 residues. V gave up 5 bases and J gave up 4 bases, with 13 bases separating them. Here the CDR3 reads CASSPSRAADTQYF. In nucleotides, the CDR3 is TGTGCCAGCAGCCCGAGTCGGGCGGCAGATACGCAGTATTTT.